This TCR beta chain is drawn from a study of T cell responses to AZD1222 COVID-19 vaccine. V lost 4 bases and J lost 8; bases outside the gene matches: 3. The CDR3 sequence is 12 residues long. The germline V gene has CDR1 SEHNR and CDR2 FQNEAQ (reference sequence). Clones were read by immunoSEQ multiplex PCR, and TCRdb kept only the in-frame ones, dropping some. Of about 160,000 clones in the sample, 92% were seen once. Study-wide results and limits: None of the repertoires were sampled until the peak T cell response had passed.

Notes on this clone: As yet, its antigen is unknown.

Material: peripheral blood, obtained 28 days after the second AZD1222 dose. The sequence was obtained from an adult who received the AZD1222 COVID-19 vaccine. J is TRBJ1-1 and V is TRBV7-9; 8 bases align to TRBD1. For the CDR3, the DNA is TGTGCCAGCAGCTCCCGACAGGGGGAAGCTTTCTTT. As protein: CASSSRQGEAFF.